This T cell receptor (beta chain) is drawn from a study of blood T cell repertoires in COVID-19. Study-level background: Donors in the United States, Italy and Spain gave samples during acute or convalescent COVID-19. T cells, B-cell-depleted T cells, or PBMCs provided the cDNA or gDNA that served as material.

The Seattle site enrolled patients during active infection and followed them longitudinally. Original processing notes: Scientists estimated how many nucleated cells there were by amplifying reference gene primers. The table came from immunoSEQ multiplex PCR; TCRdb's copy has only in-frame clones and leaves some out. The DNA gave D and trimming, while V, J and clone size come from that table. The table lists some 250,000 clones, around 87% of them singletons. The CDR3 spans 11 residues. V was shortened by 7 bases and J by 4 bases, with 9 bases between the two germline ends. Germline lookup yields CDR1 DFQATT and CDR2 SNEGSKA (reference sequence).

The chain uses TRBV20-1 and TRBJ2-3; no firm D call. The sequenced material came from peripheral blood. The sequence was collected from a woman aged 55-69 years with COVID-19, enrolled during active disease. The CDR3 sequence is CSEEKADTQYF. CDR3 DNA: TGCAGTGAGGAGAAGGCAGATACGCAGTATTTT.